The 27 T cell receptor beta chains given below trace back to one sample, sequenced in a study of blood T cell repertoires in COVID-19. Profiling relied on immunoSEQ multiplex PCR, and the TCRdb table lists in-frame clones only, not all of them. This table has more than 300,000 clones, around 90% appearing once. Sequences were obtained from peripheral blood. These receptors originate from a woman between 35 and 50 years old with COVID-19, enrolled during active disease.

The rearrangement joins TRBV7-9 to TRBJ1-1; the match to TRBD1 covers 7 bases. This CDR3 is built from 14 residues. Germline values: CDR1 SEHNR, CDR2 FQNEAQ (reference sequence). The trim removed 3 bases at V and 4 bases at J, leaving 5 bases unmatched. Here the CDR3 DNA reads TGTGCCAGCAGCTTGGTCAGGACAGGCACTGAAGCTTTCTTT. Protein sequence: CASSLVRTGTEAFF.

The chain couples TRBV2 to TRBJ1-1; no reliable D call. CDR1 SNHLY and CDR2 FYNNEI come from the germline V gene. This CDR3 has 18 residues. Trimming left V 1 base short and J 3 bases short, with 21 bases between. The CDR3 bases are TGTGCCAGCAGTGAAGAGGACTCCCAGAGCACTTCGCACACTGAAGCTTTCTTT. Protein sequence: CASSEEDSQSTSHTEAFF.

DNA of the CDR3: TGTGCCAGCAGCCCCGACCAGGGGAACACTGAAGCTTTCTTT. Translating it yields CASSPDQGNTEAFF. V usage is TRBV7-9 and J usage is TRBJ1-1; TRBD1 might be the D (5 bases). Looked up from germline, CDR1 is SEHNR and CDR2 is FQNEAQ (reference sequence). This CDR3 is built from 14 residues. V was pared by 5 bases and J by 1 base, with 11 bases between.

The genes are TRBV4-3 and TRBJ2-7, with D possibly matching TRBD1 (6 bases). This CDR3 is built from 14 residues. Per the germline V gene, CDR1 is LGHNA and CDR2 is YSLEER. Deletions cut 0 bases from V and 3 bases from J, with 9 bases between. For the CDR3, the DNA is TGCGCCAGCAGCCAAGATCAGGGGTACTACGAGCAGTACTTC. Its translation is CASSQDQGYYEQYF.

This clone was detected only a few times. J is TRBJ2-7 and V is TRBV9, with no clear D. This CDR3 has 13 residues. Trimming shortened V by 3 bases and J by 0 bases, and 7 bases separated the two germline ends. Looked up from germline, CDR1 is SGDLS and CDR2 is YYNGEE. The chain's CDR3 is CASSAQSSYEQYF. The CDR3 region has the DNA TGTGCCAGCAGCGCACAGAGCTCCTACGAGCAGTACTTC.

The V and J genes are TRBV7-2 and TRBJ2-5, with 14 bases that match TRBD2. V trimming: 5 bases; J trimming: 5 bases; junction bases outside the gene matches: 7. CDR3 size: 16 residues. In germline, CDR1 is SGHTA, CDR2 FQGNSA. This chain's CDR3 is CASSPPGLAGVETQYF. CDR3 sequence (DNA): TGTGCCAGCAGCCCCCCGGGACTAGCGGGAGTGGAGACCCAGTACTTC.

The J gene is TRBJ2-1, the V gene TRBV7-9, with 12 bases fitting TRBD2. Trimming cost V 5 bases and J 5 bases; bases outside gene matches: 1. The CDR3 is 14 amino acids. Looked up from germline, CDR1 is SEHNR and CDR2 is FQNEAQ (reference sequence). Here the CDR3 DNA reads TGTGCCAGCAGCCGGACTAGCGGGGACAATGAGCAGTTCTTC. Encoded protein: CASSRTSGDNEQFF. Using reference TRBV7-9 and TRBJ2-1 for the parts outside the CDR3, the full variable domain is DTGVSQNPRHKITKRGQNVTFRCDPISEHNRLYWYRQTLGQGPEFLTYFQNEAQLEKSRLLSDRFSAERPKGSFSTLEIQRTEQGDSAMYLCASSRTSGDNEQFFGPGTRLTVL.

The chain employs TRBV19 and TRBJ1-2, with a tentative D call TRBD1 (6 bases). Trimming removed 7 bases at V and 5 bases at J, with 17 bases between. The germline V gene encodes CDR1 LNHDA and CDR2 SQIVND (reference sequence). The CDR3 covers 14 residues. This CDR3 reads CASTYPGGTYGYTF. Written as DNA, the CDR3 is TGTGCCAGTACCTATCCGGGGGGCACTTATGGCTACACCTTC.

This chain links TRBV9 with TRBJ1-6; D might be TRBD1 (6 bases). The CDR3 spans 17 residues. The germline V and J ends were trimmed by 0 bases and 0 bases, with 10 bases remaining between them. CDR1 is SGDLS, CDR2 YYNGEE, per germline. This chain's CDR3 is CASSVGGQSSYNSPLHF. CDR3 sequence (DNA): TGTGCCAGCAGCGTAGGGGGGCAGAGCTCCTATAATTCACCCCTCCACTTT.

The chain carries TRBV5-4 and TRBJ2-3; D perhaps matches TRBD2 (7 bases). Trimming removed 0 bases from V and 7 bases from J, with 15 bases in between. The CDR3 consists of 15 residues. Germline V gene data show CDR1 as SGHNT and CDR2 as YYREEE (reference sequence). The CDR3 region is CASSLGGGGRNTQYF. The CDR3 DNA reads as TGTGCCAGCAGCTTGGGAGGGGGGGGCCGAAATACGCAGTATTTT.

The rearrangement joins TRBV7-6 to TRBJ1-1; tentatively, D is TRBD1 (6 bases). Per the germline V gene, CDR1 is SGHVS and CDR2 is FNYEAQ. V was cut by 8 bases and J by 5 bases, with 18 bases left in between. The CDR3 covers 14 residues. CDR3 nucleotide sequence: TGTGCCAGCGTAGATGATCTGAGGGGGACTGAAGCTTTCTTT. Translation gives CASVDDLRGTEAFF.

V usage is TRBV7-3 and J usage is TRBJ2-3; D is perhaps TRBD2 (5 bases). The CDR3 is 13 amino acids. Germline-derived CDR1 and CDR2 are SGHTA and FQGTGA. Trimming stripped 1 base from V and 5 bases from J, with 7 bases between. CDR3 residues: CASSLIRGDTQYF. Written as DNA, the CDR3 is TGTGCCAGCAGCTTAATTCGGGGAGATACGCAGTATTTT.

The V and J genes are TRBV6-2 or TRBV6-3 and TRBJ2-7; no clear D. The CDR3 length is 14 residues. CDR1 is MNHEY, CDR2 SVGEGT, per germline. Between the trimmed V and J ends, which lost 0 bases and 3 bases, there was a span of 9 bases. The CDR3 here is CASSYSGSVYEQYF. CDR3 sequence (DNA): TGTGCCAGCAGTTACTCCGGGTCGGTCTACGAGCAGTACTTC.

The chain recombines TRBV15 with TRBJ2-1, with a weak D call TRBD1 (6 bases). V lost 0 bases, J lost 10 bases, and 10 bases lay in between. Germline lookup yields CDR1 LNHNV and CDR2 YYDKDF (reference sequence). This CDR3 spans 13 amino acids. This chain's CDR3 is CATSRDYRDEQFF. In nucleotides, the CDR3 is TGTGCCACCAGCAGAGATTACAGGGACGAGCAGTTCTTC.

V and J are TRBV6-2 or TRBV6-3 and TRBJ1-1, with TRBD1 matching over 7 bases. V lost 2 bases to trimming and J lost 3 bases; unmatched junction nucleotides: 6. The germline gives CDR1 MNHEY, CDR2 SVGEGT. The length of the CDR3 is 15 residues. The CDR3 loop reads CASSYVGGLYTEAFF. CDR3 sequence (DNA): TGTGCCAGCAGTTACGTAGGGGGCTTGTACACTGAAGCTTTCTTT.

This chain uses TRBV19 with TRBJ1-5; a weak D match, TRBD1 (5 bases). Deletions cut 1 base from V and 5 bases from J, with 21 bases between. The germline gives CDR1 LNHDA, CDR2 SQIVND (reference sequence). CDR3 length: 18 residues. Here the CDR3 reads CASSIVQGLTSWDQPQHF. The CDR3 nucleotides are TGTGCCAGTAGTATAGTTCAGGGTTTGACGAGCTGGGATCAGCCCCAGCATTTT.

The rearrangement joins TRBV10-3 to TRBJ2-3; D not resolved. The germline gives CDR1 ENHRY, CDR2 SYGVKD. The CDR3 is 15 residues long. V was clipped by 2 bases and J by 2 bases, with 11 bases between them. The DNA of the CDR3 is TGTGCCATCAGTGAGGGTGGGCAGCTCACAGATACGCAGTATTTT. This codes for CAISEGGQLTDTQYF.

This sequence joins TRBV6-4 and TRBJ1-2; perhaps TRBD1 as D (5 bases). The V end lost 2 bases, the J end lost 4 bases, and 5 bases lay between the germline ends. Germline-derived CDR1 and CDR2 are MRHNA and SNTAGT. CDR3 size: 12 residues. The CDR3 is CASSDRGYGYTF. The CDR3 coding sequence is TGTGCCAGCAGTGACAGGGGCTATGGCTACACCTTC.

The chain couples TRBV19 to TRBJ1-2; the D gene is possibly TRBD1 (5 bases). Germline CDR1 and CDR2: LNHDA and SQIVND (reference sequence). With 6 bases removed from V and 6 bases from J, the gap between germline ends came to 23 bases. The CDR3 runs to 16 residues. The chain's CDR3 is CASRTRQGDYTNGYTF. The DNA for the CDR3 is TGTGCCAGTAGGACCCGACAAGGGGATTATACGAATGGCTACACCTTC. Combining the CDR3 with reference TRBV19 and TRBJ1-2 gives the whole variable domain DGGITQSPKYLFRKEGQNVTLSCEQNLNHDAMYWYRQDPGQGLRLIYYSQIVNDFQKGDIAEGYSVSREKKESFPLTVTSAQKNPTAFYLCASRTRQGDYTNGYTFGSGTRLTVV.

This clone came up once. The J gene is TRBJ1-4, the V gene TRBV27, with no clear D. V dropped 11 bases and J dropped 6 bases, with 13 bases sitting between them. Germline loops: CDR1 MNHEY, CDR2 SMNVEV (reference sequence). The CDR3 length is 12 residues. The CDR3 reads CACGGNDEKLFF. The CDR3 DNA reads TGTGCCTGCGGAGGCAACGATGAAAAACTGTTTTTT.

The chain recombines TRBV5-6 with TRBJ2-3, with TRBD1 matching over 9 bases. The CDR3 sequence is 15 residues long. Germline CDR1 SGHDT, CDR2 YYEEEE. The ends lost 4 bases at V and 3 bases at J; junction bases unmatched: 6. In nucleotides, the CDR3 is TGTGCCAGCAGCCAAGGGGACAGGGTAACAGATACGCAGTATTTT. Residues: CASSQGDRVTDTQYF. Together with reference TRBV5-6 and TRBJ2-3, the CDR3 gives the full variable domain: DAGVTQSPTHLIKTRGQQVTLRCSPKSGHDTVSWYQQALGQGPQFIFQYYEEEERQRGNFPDRFSGHQFPNYSSELNVNALLLGDSALYLCASSQGDRVTDTQYFGPGTRLTVL.

J is TRBJ1-1 and V is TRBV14, with 9 bases identical to TRBD1. Germline assignment: CDR1 SGHDN and CDR2 FVKESK. J was trimmed by 4 bases and V by 2 bases; bases with no gene match: 5. The CDR3 consists of 15 residues. CDR3 region: CASSQRTGVSTEAFF. The CDR3 DNA reads as TGTGCCAGCAGCCAACGGACAGGGGTTAGCACTGAAGCTTTCTTT.

V gene TRBV27 combines with J gene TRBJ2-7; D not certain. The CDR3 runs to 14 residues. Trimming removed 3 bases at V and 3 bases at J, with 12 bases between. Germline CDR1 MNHEY, CDR2 SMNVEV (reference sequence). This CDR3 reads CASSFGQKVYEQYF. The CDR3 DNA is TGTGCCAGCAGTTTTGGCCAGAAAGTCTACGAGCAGTACTTC.

V usage is TRBV27 and J usage is TRBJ2-7; a weak D match, TRBD1 (5 bases). Germline assignment: CDR1 MNHEY and CDR2 SMNVEV (reference sequence). V was clipped by 2 bases and J by 5 bases, with 13 bases between them. This CDR3 has 14 amino acids. CDR3 residues: CASSLRSGLDEQYF. In DNA form, the CDR3 reads TGTGCCAGCAGTTTAAGGTCAGGGTTGGACGAGCAGTACTTC.

The genes are TRBV5-4 and TRBJ2-1; D unclear. From germline, CDR1 is SGHNT and CDR2 YYREEE (reference sequence). CDR3 length: 17 amino acids. V lost 0 bases, J lost 0 bases, and 13 bases lay in between. The CDR3 region is CASSLGAPRSSYNEQFF. CDR3 DNA: TGTGCCAGCAGCTTGGGGGCCCCAAGAAGCTCCTACAATGAGCAGTTCTTC.

The genes are TRBV27 and TRBJ2-3; tentative D call: TRBD1 (6 bases). CDR1 and CDR2 from the germline V gene are MNHEY and SMNVEV (reference sequence). There are 14 residues in the CDR3. The germline V and J ends were trimmed by 5 bases and 4 bases, with 13 bases remaining between them. CDR3 residues: CASSPQGKADTQYF. CDR3 DNA sequence: TGTGCCAGCAGTCCACAGGGTAAGGCAGATACGCAGTATTTT.

The CDR3 loop is CASSLVGAGQGEQYF. The CDR3 DNA reads TGTGCCAGCAGCTTGGTAGGTGCAGGGCAGGGCGAGCAGTACTTC. The V gene is TRBV5-4, the J gene TRBJ2-7, with D perhaps matching TRBD1 (5 bases). V gave up 0 bases and J gave up 6 bases, with 16 bases separating them. CDR1 and CDR2 (germline): SGHNT, YYREEE (reference sequence). The CDR3 runs to 15 residues.